What follows is one TCR beta chain and its context. Antigen unknown. The source of the sample is a study of OX40 agonist ivuxolimab in advanced cancers. Study as a whole: Dose-escalation cases comprised hepatocellular carcinoma, melanoma, renal cell or head and neck cancer. Prior therapy, whether anti-PD-1, anti-PD-L1 or anti-CTLA-4, was allowed, and roughly 44% had some. Findings of the study overall: More expanded clones were seen, on average, in CD8+ T cells than in CD4+.

TCRdb's table, derived via immunoSEQ multiplex PCR, lists solely in-frame clones and lacks some. The data hold 50,000 to 60,000 clones, with 90% to 95% observed a single time. Autoimmune disease history or systemic immunosuppression disqualified patients. CDR1 SGHNT and CDR2 YENEEA come from the germline V gene. V dropped 5 bases and J dropped 6; count of bases not matched to a gene: 3. The CDR3 extends over 12 amino acids. The chain carries TRBV11-3 and TRBJ2-7; 8 bases agree with TRBD1. The sequenced sample was CD4+ or CD8+ T cells sorted from blood, obtained in a trial of the OX40 agonist ivuxolimab. This clonotype was sampled from an adult with an advanced solid tumor such as melanoma, head and neck, liver or kidney cancer. The CDR3, as DNA: TGTGCCAGCAGCCCAACAGGGGGCGAGCAGTACTTC. This sequence encodes CASSPTGGEQYF. Using reference TRBV11-3 and TRBJ2-7 for the parts outside the CDR3, the full variable domain is EAGVVQSPRYKIIEKKQPVAFWCNPISGHNTLYWYLQNLGQGPELLIRYENEEAVDDSQLPKDRFSAERLKGVDSTLKIQPAELGDSAVYLCASSPTGGEQYFGPGTRLTVT.